This T cell receptor beta chain was documented in a study of cytomegalovirus exposure and HLA in healthy donors (dated by TCRdb to about 2017). Turning to the overall study: An earlier analysis of several hundred of the donors reported 250 to 300 Gb of sequence data and 100 million to 120 million unique TCR beta sequences obtained from about 170 million T cells. A later analysis re-examined previously published TCR beta repertoires from just over 650 donors and added high-resolution HLA genotyping to investigate patterns of TCR occurrence. The T cell repertoires of around 670 subjects were profiled by immunosequencing and related to cytomegalovirus serostatus. HLA typing included class I and class II loci at four-digit resolution. Among the approximately 430 genotyped donors, under 90% belonged to the genetic ancestry cluster associated with self-reported Caucasian donors. Because of strong linkage in the cohort, four or five DR-DQ haplotypes were treated as single units for association and clustering. An early release that covered 640 HLA-typed donors contained approximately 300 gigabases of sequencing data and 70 million to 100 million unique TCR sequences. Typing coverage varied by locus: roughly 629-630 donors for A, B, C, DRB1 and DQB1; 500 to 550 for DQA1; around 610 for DPA1; around 450 for DPB1. Genome-wide SNP genotypes for about three fifths of the roughly 700 donors were used in a later genetic analysis, which treated that subset as a discovery cohort. All discovery cohort repertoires had been generated on a single sequencing platform. Along with the roughly 670-subject first cohort, a separate validation cohort of around 120 different subjects was used. The study was designed to test whether signatures of past pathogen exposure could be identified by cataloging public T cell receptors. Alongside the repertoire data, information on donor age, sex, ethnicity and CMV serostatus was compiled. In the later analysis, no new phenotypic data were used to find candidate immune exposures; instead, reliance was placed on TCR beta sequences and their occurrence across donors. An earlier analysis of around 580 of the donors used high-throughput TCR beta sequencing to judge whether each TCR beta V gene segment behaved as functional or pseudogenic. To predict cytomegalovirus infection status, the study brought together high-throughput TCR immunosequencing, statistical association of individual TCRs with disease status, and machine learning. Across approximately 400 genotyped donors of the cohort, an average of approximately 240,000 unique TCR beta nucleotide sequences per donor were sequenced, and roughly a sixth of those sequences were non-productive. What the work shows at the level of the full study, not this receptor alone: Because counts were too low, 15 to 20 rarely observed V segments, including chromosome 9 orphons, were excluded from the earlier analysis of several hundred of the donors. In an earlier analysis of approximately 590 of the donors, most TCR beta V segments appeared in productive rearrangements about 87% or about 30% of the time, broadly matching IMGT annotations. A later analysis found that most CMV-associated TCR beta chains appeared HLA-restricted, with HLA associations seemingly driven largely by CMV exposure. The classifier was reported to diagnose cytomegalovirus status with high specificity and sensitivity in both the original cohort and the validation cohort. A cluster of highly shared sequence variants was judged likely to represent a technical artifact of the sequencing pipeline. The 87-base-pair reads could not distinguish some IMGT-functional V segments, including TRBV6-2 and TRBV6-3, so those segments were excluded. Immune exposure information for the cohort was limited to CMV serostatus. Only TCR beta chains were sequenced in this cohort, and the absence of alpha or paired-chain data limited detectable features. According to the authors, the approach could potentially be generalized to other disease states and immunological phenotypes. A later analysis found that HLA-associated TCR beta chains were more clonally expanded and had lower generation probabilities than equally common non-associated chains. When HLA alleles, especially DR and DQ, strongly co-occurred, TCR associations were difficult to assign to individual alleles. In a later analysis, the rate of TCR association differed among HLA loci, with DRB1 alleles having the most associated TCRs and HLA-C alleles having the fewest. In a later genetic analysis, a missense DCLRE1C variant was associated with V-gene and J-gene trimming of TCR beta chains, and the association was replicated in an independent cohort. A later analysis associated approximately 17,000 TCR beta sequences with specific HLA alleles at a false discovery rate of 0.05. Three of the identified cytomegalovirus-associated TCR beta chains were confirmed in vitro to be specific for cytomegalovirus antigens. A further reported finding was that TCR beta sequences accurately predicted the HLA-A and HLA-B alleles for most subjects in the first cohort. Because HLA typing was unavailable for some donors at each locus, only the typed subset was used in association tests. Correlated functional status among segregating V segments might reflect linkage disequilibrium, but an unknown experimental factor could not be ruled out. Compared with the approximately 670-donor mean, donors in an Asian-associated ancestry cluster had fewer N-insertions in productive TCRs, according to a later genetic analysis. While some public TCRs were present in many individuals, most TCR sequences turned up only very rarely across donors. Roughly uniform sequencing depth across donors was assumed in presence/absence analyses, although this assumption may not hold. The study gave a list of about 150 TCR beta chains associated with cytomegalovirus. A later analysis reported that several top co-occurrence clusters appeared linked to parvovirus B19, influenza, CMV and Epstein-Barr virus.

Receptor libraries were prepared by the immunoSEQ multiplex PCR assay. The multiplex PCR relied on a mix of 60 forward primers for TCR Vbeta segments and 13 reverse primers for TCR Jbeta segments. The CDR3 region of rearranged TCR beta genes was amplified from genomic DNA by a multiplex PCR assay. Amplified TCR beta libraries were sequenced as 87-base-pair reads on the Illumina HiSeq System. From the authors' description of their analysis: A later analysis counted about 80 million unique TCR beta chains across the 640 or so repertoires, and 9 million to 14 million of these chains were shared by at least two donors. Raw reads were error-corrected and collapsed into unique sequences with a nearest-neighbor algorithm that merged closely related sequences to remove PCR and sequencing errors. CDR3 sequences were aligned to IMGT reference sequences to assign V, D and J gene segments. For a sequence to be retained, a match of at least six nucleotides was required to both a V gene segment and a J gene segment. A rearrangement was called productive if the CDR3 had no stop codons and remained in frame with V and J, and every other rearrangement was called non-productive. CDR3 was defined according to IMGT convention as the region running from the second conserved V-encoded cysteine to the conserved J-encoded phenylalanine. The earlier analysis of roughly 590 of the donors excluded any sequence lacking an unambiguous match to a single V gene segment. In an earlier analysis of 450 to 700 of the donors, V segments were called functional above 56.7% productive rearrangements and were called segregating when the between-donor standard deviation exceeded 5%. A statistical classification framework was built to diagnose cytomegalovirus status from the catalog of TCR beta chain sequences. V and J gene assignment, in a later analysis, came from comparing TCR nucleotide sequences with IMGT/GENE-DB human TR gene sequences. The TCRdist pipeline was used in a later analysis to assign CDR3 sequences and most-parsimonious VDJ recombination scenarios. A later analysis defined each TCR beta chain by its CDR3 amino acid sequence plus V-gene family, and excluded reads lacking a unique V-gene family. In a later analysis, 500 to 650 highly shared, low-generation-probability nucleotide sequences were removed to address suspected cross-contamination and a sequencing artifact. For each public chain, a later analysis derived a clonal expansion index from normalized ranks of inferred template counts within each repertoire. A later analysis computed generation probabilities with a VDJ recombination model fitted to out-of-frame rearrangements, and checked the results against IGoR. In a later analysis, hypergeometric tests were used to score TCR-TCR, TCR-HLA and TCR-CMV co-occurrence, with a repertoire-size bias correction applied to TCR pairs. In a later analysis, false discovery rates were estimated by permuting HLA or CMV assignments 20 times. A later analysis grouped co-occurring TCRs with DBSCAN, adding TCRdist sequence similarity when clustering within HLA-allele-positive subsets. Co-occurrence clustering excluded repertoires with fewer than 30,000 or more than 120,000 public chains, plus five with anomalous nucleotide sharing. TCRdb limited this immuneACCESS table to in-frame rearrangements with V and J called. A share of clones is missing; checked studies link under half to unresolved V genes, and the rest is unexplained. V, J and clone size are those of that table, while D and trimming were read from the DNA. The sample table lists around 99,000 clones, around 77% of them with a count of one. The ten largest clones add up to 3.4% of the sample.

In the germline V gene (reference sequence), CDR1 corresponds to MNHEY and CDR2 to SMNVEV. V is pruned by 2 bases and J by 4 bases, leaving 9 bases of the junction without a gene match. The CDR3, from cysteine to phenylalanine, totals 16 residues. Just CDR3 DNA is preserved here, 48 bases in frame from base 1. In total, around 600 healthy bone marrow donors made up the cohort. All cohort members were sampled while nominally healthy, although unrecorded immune exposures were likely present. The donor tested CMV seronegative, placing the donor among the 350 or so seronegative members of the cohort. Each donor provided a peripheral blood sample, and peripheral blood mononuclear cells were used for TCR beta sequencing. Genomic DNA was extracted from the blood cell samples with the Qiagen DNeasy Blood Extraction Kit. A remark on this clone: No antigen is known for it. Base qualities are missing; no much larger clone stands one base away.

The receptor's source is a man aged 35 to 55 in good health and CMV-seronegative. Sequences were obtained from PBMCs. The chain was built from TRBV27 and TRBJ1-1, and TRBD1 matches 8 of the central bases. The CDR3 region has the sequence CASSLSRPRGPTEAFF. The sequenced DNA is TGTGCCAGCAGTTTAAGTCGGCCCAGGGGGCCCACTGAAGCTTTCTTT.